The subject of this entry is one TCR beta chain. Its antigen remains unidentified. Germline assignment: CDR1 MNHEY and CDR2 SMNVEV (reference sequence). The CDR3 totals 14 residues. V lost 3 bases to trimming and J lost 5 bases, with 11 bases between them. With 60 Vbeta and 13 Jbeta primers, the PCR was carried out. Clones were read by immunoSEQ multiplex PCR, and TCRdb kept only the in-frame ones, dropping some. This repertoire shows approximately 200,000 clones, roughly 80% found once; its top ten account for about 5.6%. This sample is drawn from a study of cytomegalovirus exposure and HLA in healthy donors. The overall study: Of all 400 or so donors who were genotyped, roughly 81% belonged to the Caucasian-associated ancestry cluster.

General observations from the study: Some TCR beta chains (around 180 of them) were listed as cytomegalovirus-associated. One cluster of highly shared sequence variants probably arose as a sequencing artifact. Earlier analysis yielded a pattern in which most TCR beta V segments were productive about 87% or about 30% of the time.

Sequencing input: PBMCs. This chain links TRBV27 with TRBJ1-5; D unresolved. This clonotype was obtained from a woman aged 30 to 39 in good health and CMV-seropositive. For the CDR3, the DNA is TGTGCCAGCAGTTTTCGAAGCGGGGATCAGCCCCAGCATTTT. It is translated as CASSFRSGDQPQHF.